The present T cell receptor (beta chain) was sequenced within a study of blood T cells in healthy people across ages. Study-wide results and limits: With donor CMV status unknown, expanded clonotype changes were possibly confounded. Estimated diversity that came from one million T cells was considered an underestimate.

The length of the CDR3 is 14 residues. V was clipped by 6 bases and J by 4 bases; unmatched bases: 6. There were healthy Caucasian individuals from Russia, aged roughly 6 to 95, serving as donors. This clonotype has just a few counts. Its antigen is undetermined. A sample-barcoded 5' primer and a J-beta primer mix were used in a second PCR of roughly 7 to 11 cycles. From the 5' RACE reads, TCRdb called clonotypes with MiXCR, one entry per CDR3 protein. The sample carries 790,000 or so distinct CDR3 sequences, about half recorded once. This chain uses TRBV12-3 or TRBV12-4 with TRBJ2-3; 8 positions match TRBD2. What was sequenced was blood. The TCR originated in an older man in good health. The CDR3 is CASRSGRGSDTQYF. The DNA for the CDR3 is TGTGCCAGCAGGAGCGGGAGAGGCTCAGATACGCAGTATTTT.